This T cell receptor beta chain was found in a study of shared clonotypes between healthy human individuals. Study-level information: Ranging from 18 to 49 in age, donors were two women and three men.

A remark on this clone: What it binds is not known.

Overall study results and limits: As a rule, naive subsets had a larger estimated richness than memory subsets. A handful of donors showed sharing of around 5.3% of naive CD4 clonotypes.

Donors comprised healthy HIV-negative adults lacking recent acute infections or vaccinations. Germline CDR1 and CDR2: WNHNN and SYGVQD (reference sequence). Deletions cut 6 bases from V and 3 bases from J, with 8 bases between. The CDR3 has 12 amino acids. Measured with immunoSEQ multiplex PCR; TCRdb has only the in-frame clones, and not every one. The sample holds some 200,000 clones, approximately 65% seen once. The source of this sequence is a man aged 25 to 40 in good health. J is TRBJ1-1 and V is TRBV10-1; no clear D. The material sequenced was memory CD4+ T cells sorted from blood. Subset specified: CD45RA-negative fraction. The CDR3 DNA reads TGCGCCAGCAGCAACGGATACACTGAAGCTTTCTTT. This sequence encodes CASSNGYTEAFF.